This note documents a single T cell receptor beta chain sequence. Unique molecular identifiers were built into the TCRbeta library. TCRdb processed the PCR reads anew with MiXCR; each CDR3 protein has one entry. The sample records about 980,000 distinct CDR3 sequences, about 29% being singletons. The data are from a study of T-cell reconstitution after alpha-beta-depleted transplantation in children. This sequence was found in a boy in the first two years of life who had a stem cell transplant for SCID, so the T cells may come from the graft donor. Sequencing used PBMCs, mostly from graft donor cells, obtained 360 days after TCRalphabeta/CD19-depleted stem cell transplant.

Written as DNA, the CDR3 is TGTGCCAGCAGCGTAGGGTCGCCCTCGGGCTACGAGCAGTACTTC. It translates to CASSVGSPSGYEQYF. The V and J genes are TRBV9 and TRBJ2-7; the D is unclear. This CDR3 comprises 15 residues. The germline CDR1 and CDR2 sequences are SGDLS and YYNGEE. Trimming cost V 0 bases and J 3 bases, with 13 bases left between them.